This paragraph covers one T cell receptor beta chain sequence. Profiling relied on immunoSEQ multiplex PCR, and the TCRdb table lists in-frame clones only, not all of them. The sample consists of roughly 260,000 clones, around 89% of them appearing once. These data belong to a study of blood T cell repertoires in COVID-19. This receptor was taken from a man aged 55 to 70 who had recovered from COVID-19. The specimen sequenced was peripheral blood.

The CDR3 sequence: CASSLAGTGVTFYGYTF. Here the CDR3 DNA reads TGCGCCAGCAGCTTGGCCGGGACAGGAGTAACTTTCTATGGCTACACCTTC. The chain joins TRBV5-1 to TRBJ1-2, with 8 bases identical to TRBD1. Germline V CDR1 and CDR2: SGHRS, YFSETQ. CDR3 size: 17 residues. J was trimmed by 4 bases and V by 0 bases; bases with no gene match: 11.